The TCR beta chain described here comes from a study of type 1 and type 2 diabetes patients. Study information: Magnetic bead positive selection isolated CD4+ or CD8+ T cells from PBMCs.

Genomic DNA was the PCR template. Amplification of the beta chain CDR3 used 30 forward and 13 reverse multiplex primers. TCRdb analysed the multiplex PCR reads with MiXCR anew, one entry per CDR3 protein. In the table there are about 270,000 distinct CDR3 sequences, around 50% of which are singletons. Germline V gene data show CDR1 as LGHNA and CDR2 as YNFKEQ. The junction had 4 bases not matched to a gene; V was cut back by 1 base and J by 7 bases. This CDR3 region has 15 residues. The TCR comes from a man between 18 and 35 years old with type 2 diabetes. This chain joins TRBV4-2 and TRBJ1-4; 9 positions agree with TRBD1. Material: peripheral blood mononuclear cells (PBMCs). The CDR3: CASSQAGTGTEKLFF. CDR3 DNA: TGTGCCAGCAGCCAAGCCGGGACAGGGACTGAAAAACTGTTTTTT.